This entry lists 27 T cell receptor beta chains sequenced from one sample in a study of long-term antiretroviral therapy in people with HIV. Survey-level resolution applied to immunoSEQ assay v3.0. Generated by immunoSEQ multiplex PCR, the TCRdb table keeps only in-frame clones and is missing some. This sample carries tens of thousands of clones, just under 85% of them seen once, and the ten largest clones take 10% to 15%. The source material was unsorted PBMCs, sampled 1.6 years after starting antiretroviral therapy. Every receptor here comes from a middle-aged man with HIV.

This sequence joins TRBV5-1 and TRBJ2-3; D ambiguous. The CDR3 consists of 13 residues. V was clipped by 1 base and J by 5 bases, with 8 bases between them. CDR1 and CDR2 (germline): SGHRS, YFSETQ. CDR3 in DNA: TGCGCCAGCAGCTTGATACTTGGAGATACGCAGTATTTT. It yields the protein CASSLILGDTQYF.

The chain couples TRBV20-1 to TRBJ1-2, with a tentative D call TRBD1 (5 bases). V lost 6 bases, J lost 9 bases, and 14 bases lay in between. CDR3 length: 11 residues. Germline V gives CDR1 DFQATT, CDR2 SNEGSKA (reference sequence). CDR3 sequence: CSAWDGLRYTF. Written as DNA, the CDR3 is TGCAGTGCCTGGGACGGCCTGCGCTACACCTTC.

This clone was picked up one time. This chain joins TRBV14 and TRBJ2-7; TRBD1 might be the D (6 bases). The V gene's germline CDR1 is SGHDN and CDR2 FVKESK. Deletions cut 3 bases from V and 6 bases from J, with 15 bases between. The CDR3 loop spans 14 amino acids. CDR3 amino acids: CASSQAPTGTEQYF. CDR3 sequence (DNA): TGTGCCAGCAGCCAGGCACCGACAGGAACCGAGCAGTACTTC.

The chain is built from TRBV29-1 and TRBJ2-2; TRBD2 matches 11 bases. V lost 4 bases and J lost 3; bases outside the gene matches: 7. The CDR3 loop spans 16 amino acids. Germline V gene lookup returns CDR1 SQVTM and CDR2 ANQGSEA. The CDR3 sequence: CSVGLAGGVYTGELFF. CDR3 nucleotide sequence: TGCAGCGTTGGGCTAGCGGGGGGTGTGTACACCGGGGAGCTGTTTTTT.

This rearrangement joins TRBV10-3 to TRBJ1-6; a weak D match, TRBD1 (6 bases). Germline CDR1 reads ENHRY; CDR2 reads SYGVKD. This CDR3 comprises 15 residues. V shed 8 bases and J shed 8 bases, with 19 bases lying between them. CDR3 region: CAISDGGRAYSPLHF. CDR3 bases: TGTGCCATCTCAGACGGGGGCAGGGCGTATTCACCCCTCCACTTT.

The rearrangement joins TRBV28 to TRBJ1-1; D remains unclear. The CDR3 extends over 15 amino acids. CDR1 and CDR2 from the germline V gene are MDHEN and SYDVKM. V lost 7 bases to trimming and J lost 1 base, with 16 bases between them. Here the CDR3 reads CASTKWRRRNTEAFF. In nucleotides, the CDR3 is TGTGCCAGCACCAAGTGGCGTCGGAGGAACACTGAAGCTTTCTTT.

This chain connects TRBV9 to TRBJ2-1, with 11 nucleotides matching TRBD2. V dropped 3 bases and J dropped 7; count of bases not matched to a gene: 9. CDR3 length: 16 residues. In germline, CDR1 is SGDLS, CDR2 YYNGEE. CDR3 residues: CASSALAGGVANEQFF. The CDR3 DNA reads TGTGCCAGCAGCGCCCTAGCGGGAGGCGTAGCGAATGAGCAGTTCTTC.

This clone has a handful of counts. The gene calls are TRBV7-9 and TRBJ1-1, with 7 nucleotides matching TRBD1. J gave up 0 bases and V 5 bases, and 12 bases lay outside the gene matches. The CDR3 is 17 amino acids. Germline lookup yields CDR1 SEHNR and CDR2 FQNEAQ (reference sequence). CDR3 nucleotides: TGTGCCAGCAGCCCGAGGGGGCTAGATCGAGTGAACACTGAAGCTTTCTTT. Protein product: CASSPRGLDRVNTEAFF.

The gene calls are TRBV5-1 and TRBJ2-1; 12 bases match TRBD2. This CDR3 has 17 amino acids. The J segment lost 3 bases and the V segment lost 0 bases, leaving 4 bases of the junction unmatched. Germline values: CDR1 SGHRS, CDR2 YFSETQ. The chain's CDR3 is CASSLGLAGAFYNEQFF. CDR3 DNA: TGCGCCAGCAGCTTGGGACTAGCGGGAGCCTTCTACAATGAGCAGTTCTTC. The entire variable domain, with the rest obtained from reference TRBV5-1 and TRBJ2-1, is as follows: KAGVTQTPRYLIKTRGQQVTLSCSPISGHRSVSWYQQTPGQGLQFLFEYFSETQRNKGNFPGRFSGRQFSNSRSEMNVSTLELGDSALYLCASSLGLAGAFYNEQFFGPGTRLTVL.

The gene calls are TRBV25-1 and TRBJ2-1, with D possibly being TRBD1 (5 bases). Germline CDR1 and CDR2: MGHDK and SYGVNS. This CDR3 has 14 residues. Trimming pared 4 bases from V and 9 bases from J, leaving 16 bases between. CDR3 sequence: CASSAAGSRGEQFF. The CDR3 bases are TGTGCCAGCAGTGCGGCAGGGTCGCGAGGTGAGCAGTTCTTC.

This sequence joins TRBV6-5 and TRBJ1-1, with D hard to call. CDR3 length: 12 residues. V was trimmed by 6 bases and J by 6 bases, leaving 11 bases between them. Germline assignment: CDR1 MNHEY and CDR2 SVGAGI. CDR3 DNA: TGTGCCAGCAGAGGAGGGTTGGCTGAAGCTTTCTTT. This translates into CASRGGLAEAFF.

V and J are TRBV5-1 and TRBJ2-1; 11 bases fit TRBD2. The V and J ends lost 4 bases and 2 bases, in that order; junction bases with no gene match: 5. Per germline, CDR1 SGHRS and CDR2 YFSETQ. This CDR3 region has 16 residues. CDR3 residues: CASSLVAGGTYNEQFF. CDR3 nucleotides: TGCGCCAGCAGCCTCGTAGCGGGGGGGACCTACAATGAGCAGTTCTTC.

The chain employs TRBV6-1 and TRBJ2-3; 9 nucleotides match TRBD2. From germline, CDR1 is MNHNS and CDR2 SASEGT. The CDR3 contains 16 residues. J lost 0 bases, V lost 2 bases, and 3 bases had no gene match. CDR3 coding DNA: TGTGCCAGCAGTGAATCTAGCGGGACTAGCACAGATACGCAGTATTTT. This gives the protein CASSESSGTSTDTQYF.

The chain recombines TRBV4-1 with TRBJ2-3, with 10 bases fitting TRBD2. The CDR3 is 17 amino acids. Trimming took 1 base from V and 5 from J; bases not matched to a gene: 9. The V gene's germline CDR1 is MGHRA and CDR2 YSYEKL. The CDR3 DNA reads as TGCGCCAGCAGCCAAGGGCCCGGGAGGACTAGCGGAGATACGCAGTATTTT. It specifies CASSQGPGRTSGDTQYF.

The V and J genes are TRBV14 and TRBJ2-7, with a weak D call TRBD1 (6 bases). This CDR3 region has 14 residues. The germline V and J ends were trimmed by 5 bases and 6 bases, with 17 bases remaining between them. The V gene's germline CDR1 is SGHDN and CDR2 FVKESK. This CDR3 is CASSERVGAFEQYF. For the CDR3, the DNA is TGTGCCAGCAGCGAGAGAGTGGGGGCCTTCGAGCAGTACTTC.

This clone appeared once. The rearrangement links TRBV11-2 to TRBJ2-1; D possibly corresponds to TRBD2 (6 bases). CDR1 is SGHAT, CDR2 FQNNGV, per germline. V lost 2 bases, J lost 2 bases, and 10 bases lay in between. The CDR3 has 15 amino acids. This CDR3 reads CASSLRGSTYNEQFF. The DNA for the CDR3 is TGTGCCAGCAGCTTACGGGGGTCAACCTACAATGAGCAGTTCTTC.

This clone was seen a few times. The chain is built from TRBV5-8 and TRBJ2-2, with TRBD1 identical over 7 bases. CDR1 SGHTS and CDR2 YDEGEE come from the germline V gene. The CDR3 extends over 16 amino acids. V was clipped by 4 bases and J by 1 base; unmatched bases: 7. CDR3 coding DNA: TGTGCCAGCAGCCCCGAGGCAGGGGGGAACACCGGGGAGCTGTTTTTT. Its translation: CASSPEAGGNTGELFF.

V usage is TRBV5-1 and J usage is TRBJ2-1; D ambiguous. The V end lost 4 bases, the J end lost 4 bases, and 6 bases lay between the germline ends. CDR1 is SGHRS, CDR2 YFSETQ, per germline. This CDR3 spans 12 amino acids. The CDR3: CASSPGYNEQFF. The DNA of the CDR3 is TGCGCCAGCAGCCCAGGATACAATGAGCAGTTCTTC. Looking up the rest from reference TRBV5-1 and TRBJ2-1 gives the full variable domain: KAGVTQTPRYLIKTRGQQVTLSCSPISGHRSVSWYQQTPGQGLQFLFEYFSETQRNKGNFPGRFSGRQFSNSRSEMNVSTLELGDSALYLCASSPGYNEQFFGPGTRLTVL.

This sequence joins TRBV5-1 and TRBJ2-6; D call uncertain. Germline V gene sequence: CDR1 SGHRS, CDR2 YFSETQ. The CDR3 totals 15 residues. V dropped 0 bases and J dropped 0 bases, with 4 bases sitting between them. The CDR3 is CASSLGGSGANVLTF. DNA of the CDR3: TGCGCCAGCAGCTTGGGCGGCTCTGGGGCCAACGTCCTGACTTTC.

This sequence joins TRBV11-3 and TRBJ2-3; no reliable D call. Germline CDR1 reads SGHNT; CDR2 reads YENEEA. This CDR3 spans 15 amino acids. Deletions cut 5 bases from V and 2 bases from J, with 14 bases between. CDR3 sequence reads: CASSPGVSVTDTQYF. The CDR3 DNA reads as TGTGCCAGCAGCCCCGGAGTATCCGTCACAGATACGCAGTATTTT.

The chain combines TRBV7-9 with TRBJ2-3; the D is unclear. The CDR3 sequence is 12 residues long. Trimming cost V 5 bases and J 0 bases, with 3 bases left between them. In germline, CDR1 is SEHNR, CDR2 FQNEAQ (reference sequence). The CDR3 region is CASSDSTDTQYF. The CDR3 nucleotides read TGTGCCAGCAGCGATAGCACAGATACGCAGTATTTT.

The chain combines TRBV7-6 with TRBJ2-5; TRBD2 is a possible D gene (5 bases). The CDR3 covers 17 residues. Trimming removed 5 bases from V and 5 bases from J, with 24 bases in between. Germline V gene sequence: CDR1 SGHVS, CDR2 FNYEAQ. The CDR3 loop reads CASSAFGRGMVSETQYF. In DNA form, the CDR3 reads TGTGCCAGCAGCGCATTCGGACGAGGGATGGTCTCGGAGACCCAGTACTTC.

The V gene is TRBV7-3, the J gene TRBJ2-2; D gene ambiguous. Germline CDR1 reads SGHTA; CDR2 reads FQGTGA. Trimming took 4 bases from V and 7 from J, leaving 10 bases between them. The CDR3 runs to 13 residues. The CDR3 loop is CASSSFVGGELFF. CDR3 sequence (DNA): TGTGCCAGCAGCTCCTTTGTGGGCGGGGAGCTGTTTTTT.

This clone was picked up one time. The genes are TRBV14 and TRBJ1-1; D is uncertain. The V gene lost 0 bases and the J gene lost 3 bases, with 5 bases spanning the gap. In germline, CDR1 is SGHDN, CDR2 FVKESK. The CDR3 has 13 amino acids. The chain's CDR3 is CASSQETYTEAFF. CDR3 bases: TGTGCCAGCAGCCAAGAAACATACACTGAAGCTTTCTTT.

The CDR3 reads CALGGPPNTGELFF. In nucleotides, the CDR3 is TGTGCCCTCGGCGGGCCTCCGAACACCGGGGAGCTGTTTTTT. This chain uses TRBV30 with TRBJ2-2; weak D call: TRBD2 (5 bases). This CDR3 has 14 amino acids. V was cut by 8 bases and J by 0 bases, with 13 bases left in between. CDR1 and CDR2 (germline): GTSNPN, SVGIG (reference sequence).

The V gene is TRBV30, the J gene TRBJ2-2; 7 bases align to TRBD2. Germline CDR1 is GTSNPN and CDR2 is SVGIG (reference sequence). CDR3 length: 14 residues. The J segment lost 4 bases and the V segment lost 2 bases, leaving 4 bases of the junction unmatched. The CDR3 loop reads CAWSRLAVTGELFF. As DNA, the CDR3 is TGTGCCTGGAGTCGGCTAGCGGTCACCGGGGAGCTGTTTTTT.

V and J are TRBV6-7 and TRBJ2-3, with a possible D match to TRBD2 (6 bases). TRBV6-7 is sorted into the ORF group, with uncertain function. The CDR3 is 16 amino acids. Trimming pared 6 bases from V and 1 base from J, leaving 17 bases between. CDR3 residues: CASRPSYTGGTDTQYF. Written as DNA, the CDR3 is TGTGCCAGCAGACCCAGTTACACGGGGGGCACAGATACGCAGTATTTT.